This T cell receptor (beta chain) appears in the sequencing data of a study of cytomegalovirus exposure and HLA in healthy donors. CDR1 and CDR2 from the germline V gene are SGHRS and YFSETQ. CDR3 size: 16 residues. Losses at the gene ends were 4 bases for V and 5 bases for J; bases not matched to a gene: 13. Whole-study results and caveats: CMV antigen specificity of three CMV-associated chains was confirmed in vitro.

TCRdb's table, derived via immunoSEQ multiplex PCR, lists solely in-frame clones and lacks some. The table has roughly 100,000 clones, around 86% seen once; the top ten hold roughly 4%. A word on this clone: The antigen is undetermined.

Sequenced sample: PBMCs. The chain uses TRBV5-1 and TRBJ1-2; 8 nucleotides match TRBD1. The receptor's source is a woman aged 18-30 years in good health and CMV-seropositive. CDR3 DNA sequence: TGCGCCAGCAGCGACCGTCCTCAGGGGGCAGGGTATGGCTACACCTTC. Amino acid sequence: CASSDRPQGAGYGYTF. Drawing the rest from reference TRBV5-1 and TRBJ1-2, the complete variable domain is KAGVTQTPRYLIKTRGQQVTLSCSPISGHRSVSWYQQTPGQGLQFLFEYFSETQRNKGNFPGRFSGRQFSNSRSEMNVSTLELGDSALYLCASSDRPQGAGYGYTFGSGTRLTVV.